This T cell receptor (beta chain) was recovered during a study of CD8+ T cells in alopecia areata. Whole-study results and caveats: Tofacitinib yielded significantly lower scalp clonality and fewer expanded CD8+ clones among the top 100. For lesional scalp, especially alopecia totalis/universalis, clonality was higher than in normal scalp.

A note on this clone: Antigen: not known.

V dropped 6 bases and J dropped 3; count of bases not matched to a gene: 6. The germline gives CDR1 KGHSH, CDR2 LQKENI. CDR3 length: 14 amino acids. RNA was isolated and reverse transcribed to cDNA, the sequencing template. TCRdb's copy holds only in-frame clones and misses some; the assay was immunoSEQ multiplex PCR. This sample has hundreds of thousands of clones, with approximately 72% found just once. Regarding treatment: oral pan-JAK inhibitor, 5-10 mg twice daily. Investigators sorted PBMCs to obtain both CD4+ and CD8+ T cells. The chain recombines TRBV18 with TRBJ1-1, with 8 bases lining up with TRBD1. Sequencing used CD4+ T cells sorted from blood, obtained at approximately week 44, from a patient treated with tofacitinib. The receptor comes from a human donor with alopecia areata. The CDR3 DNA follows: TGTGCCAGCTCGACTAAACAGGGGGACACTGAAGCTTTCTTT. Its translation: CASSTKQGDTEAFF.